The clone carrying this T cell receptor beta chain has just a few counts. Its antigen is as yet unknown. These data are taken from a study of identical twins. The CDR3 has 16 amino acids. The V gene's germline CDR1 is MNHEY and CDR2 SVGEGT. Trimming cost V 2 bases and J 2 bases, with 16 bases left between them. Notes on the study in general: The presence of invariant MAIT and iNKT cells could partly confound analyses of zero-insertion sequences.

One entry per CDR3 protein results from TCRdb running MiXCR on the 5' RACE reads. The sample lists about 570,000 distinct CDR3 sequences; 9% to 10% were seen once. Separately, the same data were catalogued under a study of yellow fever vaccine responses in identical twins.

The TCR originated in a woman aged 18-30 years in good health. The V and J genes are TRBV6-2 or TRBV6-3 and TRBJ2-7, with D perhaps TRBD1 (6 bases). Sequencing was done on a sample of PBMCs. The DNA of the CDR3 is TGTGCCAGCAGTTACCACCCAACGGGACAAACCTACGAGCAGTACTTC. Translating gives CASSYHPTGQTYEQYF.